This T cell receptor (beta chain) derives from a study of blood T cells in healthy people across ages. Germline V gene sequence: CDR1 SGHRS, CDR2 YFSETQ. CDR3 length equals 15 residues. Trimming at V came to 1 base and at J to 4 bases, leaving 5 bases not matched to a gene. Combining a sample-barcoded 5' primer with a J-beta primer mix, a second PCR ran for roughly 6 to 12 cycles. MiXCR, run by TCRdb on the 5' RACE reads, gives a single entry per CDR3 protein. The table lists approximately 1.5 million distinct CDR3 sequences, less than 45% of them singletons. This clonotype showed up just once. Sequenced input: blood. The rearrangement uses TRBV5-1 and TRBJ1-5; 7 positions match TRBD1. The clonotype was recovered from a woman younger than 30 in good health. The CDR3 DNA reads as TGCGCCAGCAGCTTGATCGCAGGGGGGAATCAGCCCCAGCATTTT. Amino acids: CASSLIAGGNQPQHF.